A single sample is the source of the 5 T cell receptor beta chains below, sequenced in a study of Ad26.COV2.S vaccination and SARS-CoV-2 variants. Sequencing used immunoSEQ multiplex PCR; TCRdb keeps in-frame clones, though not all of them. This sample has roughly 380,000 clones, with about 91% found just once. Sample: peripheral blood, taken after recovery from COVID-19. These receptors were obtained from a human donor who had recovered from COVID-19.

V gene TRBV5-6 combines with J gene TRBJ2-5; unclear D gene. The CDR3 covers 13 residues. In germline, CDR1 is SGHDT, CDR2 YYEEEE. The germline V and J ends were trimmed by 0 bases and 5 bases, with 8 bases remaining between them. The CDR3 DNA reads TGTGCCAGCAGCTTGGAAGTATCGGAGACCCAGTACTTC. The encoded protein is CASSLEVSETQYF. Full variable domain (outside the CDR3, taken from reference TRBV5-6 and TRBJ2-5): DAGVTQSPTHLIKTRGQQVTLRCSPKSGHDTVSWYQQALGQGPQFIFQYYEEEERQRGNFPDRFSGHQFPNYSSELNVNALLLGDSALYLCASSLEVSETQYFGPGTRLLVL.

V gene TRBV7-9 combines with J gene TRBJ1-2; 9 bases are a match to TRBD1. Germline CDR1 SEHNR, CDR2 FQNEAQ (reference sequence). Trimming removed 4 bases from V and 4 bases from J; junction bases left unmatched: 7. The CDR3 extends over 15 amino acids. CDR3 bases: TGTGCCAGCAGCTCCGACACAGGGGGCGGCTATGGCTACACCTTC. Amino acids: CASSSDTGGGYGYTF. Variable domain in full (rest from reference TRBV7-9 and TRBJ1-2): DTGVSQNPRHKITKRGQNVTFRCDPISEHNRLYWYRQTLGQGPEFLTYFQNEAQLEKSRLLSDRFSAERPKGSFSTLEIQRTEQGDSAMYLCASSSDTGGGYGYTFGSGTRLTVV.

The chain combines TRBV7-9 with TRBJ1-6; D is uncertain. Germline CDR1 and CDR2: SEHNR and FQNEAQ (reference sequence). V was pared by 4 bases and J by 0 bases, with 10 bases between. CDR3 length equals 16 residues. For the CDR3, the DNA is TGTGCCAGCAGCTCCGACTTAAGCTCCTATAATTCACCCCTCCACTTT. It is translated as CASSSDLSSYNSPLHF.

The rearrangement links TRBV18 to TRBJ2-7; 9 nucleotides agree with TRBD1. The CDR3 covers 16 residues. CDR1 and CDR2 from the germline V gene are KGHSH and LQKENI. The V gene end was trimmed by 3 bases and the J gene end by 7 bases; junction bases not matched to a gene: 13. The CDR3: CASSPPGTGLVREQYF. The CDR3 region has the DNA TGTGCCAGCTCACCGCCCGGGACAGGGCTTGTTCGAGAGCAGTACTTC.

The rearrangement links TRBV19 to TRBJ2-7; D is undetermined. Germline V gives CDR1 LNHDA, CDR2 SQIVND (reference sequence). CDR3 length: 13 amino acids. V was shortened by 7 bases and J by 4 bases, with 14 bases between the two germline ends. For the CDR3, the DNA is TGTGCCAGTAACCCCTCCGACGGTTACGAGCAGTACTTC. Amino acid sequence: CASNPSDGYEQYF.